Following are 10 T cell receptor beta chains from one sample sequenced in a study of vaccination and CD4 T cells after COVID-19. The Oncomine TCR Beta short-read assay sequenced DNA from cultured CD4+ T cells. TCRdb re-derived calls from the PCR reads in MiXCR, one entry per CDR3 protein. The data contain about 20,000 distinct CDR3 sequences, roughly 40% of them singletons. Treatment meaning: roughly 11-day PBMC culture with coronavirus spike peptide pools or control peptides (ViraFEST assay). These receptors have no known antigen. The starting material was CD4+ T cells from blood, cultured in vitro, obtained before SARS-CoV-2 vaccination. Receptor source: a human donor who received a COVID-19 vaccine.

The rearrangement joins TRBV27 to TRBJ2-7; 10 bases are a match to TRBD2. V was pared by 9 bases and J by 0 bases, with 5 bases of the junction left unmatched. The germline gives CDR1 MNHEY, CDR2 SMNVEV (reference sequence). This CDR3 has 14 residues. The CDR3 loop is CASKTSGYSYEQYF. The CDR3 coding sequence is TGTGCCAGTAAGACTAGCGGGTACTCCTACGAGCAGTACTTC.

This clonotype showed up just a few times. The J gene is TRBJ2-5, the V gene TRBV19; 12 bases match TRBD2. The CDR3 totals 14 residues. With 8 bases clipped from V and 5 bases from J, the junction kept 6 bases outside the gene matches. Germline-derived CDR1 and CDR2 are LNHDA and SQIVND (reference sequence). The CDR3 DNA follows: TGTGCCAGTCAGACTAGCGGGGGTCAGGAGACCCAGTACTTC. This gives the protein CASQTSGGQETQYF.

The rearrangement joins TRBV6-1 to TRBJ2-7; D call uncertain. Trimming left V 6 bases short and J 2 bases short, with 8 bases between. Germline V lookup: CDR1 MNHNS, CDR2 SASEGT. The CDR3 consists of 12 residues. The CDR3 DNA is TGTGCCAGCAGGATAGGGACCTACGAGCAGTACTTC. Translated, it gives CASRIGTYEQYF.

The chain employs TRBV7-2 and TRBJ2-3; 11 bases are a match to TRBD2. The CDR3 is made up of 16 amino acids. V trimming: 3 bases; J trimming: 5 bases; junction bases outside the gene matches: 7. Germline values: CDR1 SGHTA, CDR2 FQGNSA. The CDR3 DNA sequence: TGTGCCAGCAGCTTTATTAGCGGGGGGGCAGTAGATACGCAGTATTTT. It is translated as CASSFISGGAVDTQYF.

This clonotype showed up just once. V gene TRBV24-1 combines with J gene TRBJ2-2; 7 bases align to TRBD2. Trimming at V came to 2 bases and at J to 0 bases, leaving 5 bases not matched to a gene. The CDR3 extends over 17 amino acids. Germline loops: CDR1 KGHDR, CDR2 SFDVKD. CDR3 region: CATSDSGGPSNTGELFF. In DNA form, the CDR3 reads TGTGCCACCAGTGATTCGGGGGGACCATCGAACACCGGGGAGCTGTTTTTT.

The CDR3 here is CASSMGRTTRGAEAFF. CDR3 in DNA: TGTGCCAGTAGTATGGGGCGGACAACCCGAGGCGCTGAAGCTTTCTTT. The chain uses TRBV19 and TRBJ1-1; D perhaps matches TRBD1 (5 bases). The CDR3 consists of 16 residues. Germline assignment: CDR1 LNHDA and CDR2 SQIVND (reference sequence). The ends were cut back, 3 bases at V and 6 bases at J, with 20 bases in the middle. The full variable domain, its missing parts supplied by reference TRBV19 and TRBJ1-1, is DGGITQSPKYLFRKEGQNVTLSCEQNLNHDAMYWYRQDPGQGLRLIYYSQIVNDFQKGDIAEGYSVSREKKESFPLTVTSAQKNPTAFYLCASSMGRTTRGAEAFFGQGTRLTVV.

The chain recombines TRBV6-1 with TRBJ1-5, with 10 bases fitting TRBD1. In germline, CDR1 is MNHNS, CDR2 SASEGT. Losses at the gene ends were 3 bases for V and 6 bases for J; bases not matched to a gene: 8. CDR3 length: 16 amino acids. The CDR3: CASSDKGQGFSQPQHF. The CDR3 nucleotides read TGTGCCAGCAGTGATAAGGGACAGGGGTTCAGTCAGCCCCAGCATTTT.

This clonotype was recorded a few times. This sequence joins TRBV6-1 and TRBJ1-6, with D hard to call. The V end was cut by 7 bases, the J end by 8 bases, with 9 bases between. The CDR3 has 12 amino acids. Germline lookup yields CDR1 MNHNS and CDR2 SASEGT. The CDR3: CASTDPYSPLHF. DNA for the CDR3: TGTGCCAGCACGGACCCATATTCACCCCTCCACTTT.

The sample holds a few counts of this clonotype. The chain employs TRBV2 and TRBJ1-2, with TRBD1 matching 8 bases. The CDR3 covers 16 residues. The V gene end was trimmed by 2 bases and the J gene end by 1 base; junction bases not matched to a gene: 6. Germline V gene lookup returns CDR1 SNHLY and CDR2 FYNNEI. The CDR3 region is CASSERGTGGNYGYTF. CDR3 nucleotide sequence: TGTGCCAGCAGTGAAAGGGGGACAGGCGGTAACTATGGCTACACCTTC.

This chain links TRBV7-9 with TRBJ2-2; D tentatively reads TRBD1 or TRBD2 (5 bases each). Trimming removed 7 bases from V and 5 bases from J, with 29 bases in between. The CDR3 is made up of 19 amino acids. Germline V gives CDR1 SEHNR, CDR2 FQNEAQ (reference sequence). The CDR3 nucleotides are TGTGCCAGCACTCAAAACCCCATTAGGGGTCCGTCGGGGACCGGGGAGCTGTTTTTT. As protein: CASTQNPIRGPSGTGELFF.